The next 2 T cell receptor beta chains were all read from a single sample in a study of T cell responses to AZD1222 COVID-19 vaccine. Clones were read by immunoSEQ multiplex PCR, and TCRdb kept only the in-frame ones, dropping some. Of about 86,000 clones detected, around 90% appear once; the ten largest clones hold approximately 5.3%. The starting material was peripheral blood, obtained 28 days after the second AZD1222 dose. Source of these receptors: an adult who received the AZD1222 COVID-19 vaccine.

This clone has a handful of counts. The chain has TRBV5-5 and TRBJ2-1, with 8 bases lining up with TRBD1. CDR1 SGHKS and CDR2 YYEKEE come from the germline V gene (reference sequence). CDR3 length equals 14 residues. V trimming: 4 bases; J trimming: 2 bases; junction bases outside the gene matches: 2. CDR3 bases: TGTGCCAGCAGCACGACAGGGGCCTACAATGAGCAGTTCTTC. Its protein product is CASSTTGAYNEQFF. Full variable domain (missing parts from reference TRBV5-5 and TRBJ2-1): DAGVTQSPTHLIKTRGQQVTLRCSPISGHKSVSWYQQVLGQGPQFIFQYYEKEERGRGNFPDRFSARQFPNYSSELNVNALLLGDSALYLCASSTTGAYNEQFFGPGTRLTVL.

CDR3 residues: CASSRTSGGQETQYF. CDR3 in DNA: TGTGCCAGCAGTAGGACTAGCGGGGGGCAAGAGACCCAGTACTTC. V gene TRBV6-5 combines with J gene TRBJ2-5, with 14 bases identical to TRBD2. The CDR3 totals 15 residues. CDR1 and CDR2 (germline): MNHEY, SVGAGI. The junction had 1 base not matched to a gene; V was cut back by 5 bases and J by 2 bases.